This T cell receptor beta chain was identified in a study of T cell responses to AZD1222 COVID-19 vaccine. CDR1 is MNHEY, CDR2 SVGAGI, per germline. CDR3 length equals 12 residues. V was trimmed by 9 bases and J by 7 bases, leaving 15 bases between them. TCRdb's copy holds only in-frame clones and misses some; the assay was immunoSEQ multiplex PCR. The sample consists of roughly 91,000 clones, around nine tenths of them appearing once. This sequence originates from an adult in good health. The sequencing used peripheral blood, collected on day 0 of AZD1222 vaccination. The gene calls are TRBV6-5 and TRBJ1-1, with D possibly matching TRBD1 (5 bases). The CDR3 reads CASQRRGLEAFF. Written as DNA, the CDR3 is TGTGCCAGTCAAAGGAGGGGTCTTGAAGCTTTCTTT.